One sample yielded the 22 T cell receptor beta chains listed below, sequenced in a study of blood T cell repertoires in COVID-19. Sequencing used immunoSEQ multiplex PCR; TCRdb keeps in-frame clones, though not all of them. The repertoire holds just over 650,000 clones, with about 90% as singletons. Sequencing was performed on peripheral blood. The receptor set was obtained from a young woman with acute or convalescent COVID-19.

V usage is TRBV28 and J usage is TRBJ1-1; a possible D gene is TRBD1 (6 bases). CDR3 length equals 13 residues. CDR1 is MDHEN, CDR2 SYDVKM, per germline. Trimming took 7 bases from V and 4 from J, leaving 13 bases between them. The CDR3 nucleotides read TGTGCCAGCACCATACAGGGTGGCACTGAAGCTTTCTTT. Translation: CASTIQGGTEAFF. The whole variable domain, remainder taken from reference TRBV28 and TRBJ1-1, is DVKVTQSSRYLVKRTGEKVFLECVQDMDHENMFWYRQDPGLGLRLIYFSYDVKMKEKGDIPEGYSVSREKKERFSLILESASTNQTSMYLCASTIQGGTEAFFGQGTRLTVV.

In this sample, this clone turned up once. The J gene is TRBJ2-2, the V gene TRBV5-1, with 10 bases matching TRBD1. This CDR3 has 15 residues. V dropped 4 bases and J dropped 6; count of bases not matched to a gene: 6. Germline V lookup: CDR1 SGHRS, CDR2 YFSETQ. CDR3 in amino acids: CASSPGTGAAGELFF. The CDR3 coding sequence is TGCGCCAGCAGCCCCGGGACAGGGGCGGCCGGGGAGCTGTTTTTT.

The chain carries TRBV7-8 and TRBJ1-5; TRBD1 aligns across 8 bases. Germline V lookup: CDR1 SGHVS, CDR2 FQNEAQ. The V segment lost 5 bases and the J segment 7 bases; nucleotides outside the gene matches: 4. This CDR3 contains 13 residues. DNA of the CDR3: TGTGCCAGCAGCCCCGACAGGGGACAGCCCCAGCATTTT. The encoded protein is CASSPDRGQPQHF.

This clone was observed once. Other DNA sequences in this specimen translate into the identical CDR3. This chain connects TRBV5-1 to TRBJ2-1, with D unclear. Per germline, CDR1 SGHRS and CDR2 YFSETQ. V lost 1 base and J 3 bases, leaving 5 bases between the germline ends. The length of the CDR3 is 13 residues. CDR3 sequence (DNA): TGCGCCAGCAGCTTGACCGGCTACAATGAGCAGTTCTTC. Translation: CASSLTGYNEQFF.

The gene calls are TRBV15 and TRBJ2-1; D is possibly TRBD2 (6 bases). Trimming took 7 bases from V and 8 from J, leaving 18 bases between them. There are 14 residues in the CDR3. Germline lookup yields CDR1 LNHNV and CDR2 YYDKDF (reference sequence). The CDR3 here is CATTAGRVSHEQFF. The CDR3 nucleotides are TGTGCCACCACCGCGGGAAGGGTATCTCATGAGCAGTTCTTC.

The chain couples TRBV11-2 to TRBJ2-7; 9 bases agree with TRBD1. V lost 6 bases and J lost 0; bases outside the gene matches: 3. CDR1 and CDR2 (germline): SGHAT, FQNNGV. The CDR3 contains 14 residues. CDR3 in DNA: TGTGCCAGCAGGTGGGACAGGGTCTCCTACGAGCAGTACTTC. The encoded protein is CASRWDRVSYEQYF.

This clone was counted between two and nine times. The chain combines TRBV18 with TRBJ1-1; the match to TRBD1 covers 7 bases. Germline V lookup: CDR1 KGHSH, CDR2 LQKENI. This CDR3 contains 16 residues. J lost 4 bases, V lost 0 bases, and 8 bases had no gene match. The CDR3 DNA sequence: TGTGCCAGCTCACCACCGGGACAGAAGCTTTCCACTGAAGCTTTCTTT. It codes for CASSPPGQKLSTEAFF.

V and J are TRBV6-1 and TRBJ2-1, with 8 bases that match TRBD2. V shed 4 bases and J 3 bases; nucleotides not matched to a gene: 8. The CDR3 sequence is 16 residues long. CDR1 and CDR2 (germline): MNHNS, SASEGT. The CDR3 here is CASSVQGRGVYNEQFF. The CDR3 DNA reads TGTGCCAGCAGTGTCCAAGGGCGGGGGGTCTACAATGAGCAGTTCTTC.

This clone was observed a few times. The chain joins TRBV7-8 to TRBJ2-7; tentatively, D is TRBD1 (6 bases). The CDR3 covers 14 residues. Germline-derived CDR1 and CDR2 are SGHVS and FQNEAQ. The V and J ends lost 5 bases and 4 bases respectively, with 15 bases between them. For the CDR3, the DNA is TGTGCCAGCAGCCCAGGACAGCCTACTTACGAGCAGTACTTC. Protein: CASSPGQPTYEQYF. The whole variable domain, remainder taken from reference TRBV7-8 and TRBJ2-7, is GAGVSQSPRYKVAKRGQDVALRCDPISGHVSLFWYQQALGQGPEFLTYFQNEAQLDKSGLPSDRFFAERPEGSVSTLKIQRTQQEDSAVYLCASSPGQPTYEQYFGPGTRLTVT.

The chain couples TRBV5-5 to TRBJ2-1; 8 bases are a match to TRBD1. The germline CDR1 and CDR2 sequences are SGHKS and YYEKEE (reference sequence). V lost 2 bases, J lost 3 bases, and 7 bases stayed unmatched. This CDR3 is built from 16 residues. CDR3 sequence reads: CASSLSGTGHYNEQFF. In DNA, the CDR3 is TGTGCCAGCAGCTTATCGGGGACAGGACACTACAATGAGCAGTTCTTC.

The chain employs TRBV4-1 and TRBJ2-5; TRBD2 matches at 11 bases. CDR3 length: 19 residues. Germline V gene lookup returns CDR1 MGHRA and CDR2 YSYEKL. The J segment lost 0 bases and the V segment lost 4 bases, leaving 13 bases of the junction unmatched. CDR3 DNA sequence: TGCGCCAGCAGCCTTTCAGCCATAGCGGGGGGGCCGTACCAAGAGACCCAGTACTTC. It is translated as CASSLSAIAGGPYQETQYF.

The chain couples TRBV7-9 to TRBJ2-1; tentatively, D is TRBD2 (6 bases). Germline lookup yields CDR1 SEHNR and CDR2 FQNEAQ (reference sequence). The CDR3 is made up of 14 amino acids. Trimming took off 1 base at V and 8 bases at J, with 12 bases between the two ends. The CDR3 DNA reads TGTGCCAGCAGCTTAGGGGGGGATGCGGATGAGCAGTTCTTC. It encodes CASSLGGDADEQFF.

The chain employs TRBV6-4 and TRBJ1-2; D not resolved. The V end lost 10 bases, the J end lost 5 bases, and 17 bases lay between the germline ends. The CDR3 is made up of 13 amino acids. Germline V gene data show CDR1 as MRHNA and CDR2 as SNTAGT. The DNA of the CDR3 is TGTGCCATGGTGAGATCCGGGGTGTATGGCTACACCTTC. This codes for CAMVRSGVYGYTF.

J is TRBJ2-2 and V is TRBV9; 7 positions agree with TRBD2. With 0 bases clipped from V and 0 bases from J, the junction kept 2 bases outside the gene matches. The CDR3 is 16 amino acids. Per the germline V gene, CDR1 is SGDLS and CDR2 is YYNGEE. CDR3 nucleotide sequence: TGTGCCAGCAGCGTAGGGCGGGGGACGAACACCGGGGAGCTGTTTTTT. Translating it yields CASSVGRGTNTGELFF.

This clone occurred once. The chain employs TRBV18 and TRBJ2-7; D gene uncertain. Germline lookup yields CDR1 KGHSH and CDR2 LQKENI. V lost 3 bases to trimming and J lost 3 bases, with 9 bases between them. CDR3 length equals 13 residues. CDR3 amino acids: CASSPNPGYEQYF. CDR3 nucleotide sequence: TGTGCCAGCTCACCGAATCCGGGCTACGAGCAGTACTTC.

The genes are TRBV5-1 and TRBJ1-2; a possible D gene is TRBD1 (6 bases). CDR3 size: 15 residues. Germline lookup yields CDR1 SGHRS and CDR2 YFSETQ. Trimming took 4 bases from V and 0 from J, leaving 13 bases between them. CDR3 sequence: CASSPSDSTNYGYTF. DNA of the CDR3: TGCGCCAGCAGCCCTTCGGACAGTACTAACTATGGCTACACCTTC.

This clone was recorded a few times. The chain links TRBV9 to TRBJ1-2; 11 bases fit TRBD1. CDR1 SGDLS and CDR2 YYNGEE come from the germline V gene. This CDR3 spans 17 amino acids. J lost 5 bases, V lost 0 bases, and 9 bases had no gene match. The CDR3 reads CASSVDRTGGARYGYTF. DNA of the CDR3: TGTGCCAGCAGCGTAGATAGGACAGGGGGCGCAAGATATGGCTACACCTTC.

The CDR3 protein is CASSQYRGLSSYNEQFF. CDR3 DNA: TGCGCCAGCAGCCAATACAGGGGGCTGAGTTCCTACAATGAGCAGTTCTTC. The chain links TRBV4-1 to TRBJ2-1, with TRBD1 matching 9 bases. The CDR3 runs to 17 residues. The germline V gene has CDR1 MGHRA and CDR2 YSYEKL. Trimming at V came to 2 bases and at J to 1 base, leaving 6 bases not matched to a gene.

The rearrangement joins TRBV3-1 (or the pseudogene TRBV3-2) to TRBJ1-2, with 7 bases fitting TRBD1. After removal of 4 bases from V and 0 bases from J, the junction contained 11 bases not matched to a gene. CDR1 is LGHDT, CDR2 YNNKEL, per germline (reference sequence). This CDR3 has 17 residues. The CDR3 sequence is CASSRLNRDSPNYGYTF. The DNA for the CDR3 is TGTGCCAGCAGCCGCCTGAACCGGGACAGCCCTAACTATGGCTACACCTTC.

V is TRBV2 and J is TRBJ1-4; 10 positions match TRBD1. Germline CDR1 SNHLY, CDR2 FYNNEI. The length of the CDR3 is 13 residues. J was trimmed by 8 bases and V by 6 bases; bases with no gene match: 3. The CDR3 protein is CASRRDRGEKLFF. CDR3 nucleotide sequence: TGTGCCAGCAGGAGGGACAGGGGCGAAAAACTGTTTTTT. Supplemented by reference TRBV2 and TRBJ1-4, the full variable domain reads EPEVTQTPSHQVTQMGQEVILRCVPISNHLYFYWYRQILGQKVEFLVSFYNNEISEKSEIFDDQFSVERPDGSNFTLKIRSTKLEDSAMYFCASRRDRGEKLFFGSGTQLSVL.

The count of this clone is one. In the same sample, other DNA sequences code for this CDR3. The rearrangement links TRBV6-5 to TRBJ1-2; a possible D gene is TRBD1 (5 bases). The CDR3 has 15 residues. The V end lost 0 bases, the J end lost 5 bases, and 13 bases lay between the germline ends. The germline V gene encodes CDR1 MNHEY and CDR2 SVGAGI. CDR3 protein: CASSYSRGGGYGYTF. The CDR3 DNA is TGTGCCAGCAGTTACTCGCGGGGGGGAGGATATGGCTACACCTTC.

Only one count was recorded for this clone. The chain uses TRBV4-3 and TRBJ2-7; 8 bases line up with TRBD1. The ends lost 1 base at V and 3 bases at J; junction bases unmatched: 5. In germline, CDR1 is LGHNA, CDR2 YSLEER. This CDR3 region has 15 residues. This CDR3 is CASSQGTGRYYEQYF. The CDR3 DNA reads as TGCGCCAGCAGCCAAGGGACAGGGAGGTACTACGAGCAGTACTTC.